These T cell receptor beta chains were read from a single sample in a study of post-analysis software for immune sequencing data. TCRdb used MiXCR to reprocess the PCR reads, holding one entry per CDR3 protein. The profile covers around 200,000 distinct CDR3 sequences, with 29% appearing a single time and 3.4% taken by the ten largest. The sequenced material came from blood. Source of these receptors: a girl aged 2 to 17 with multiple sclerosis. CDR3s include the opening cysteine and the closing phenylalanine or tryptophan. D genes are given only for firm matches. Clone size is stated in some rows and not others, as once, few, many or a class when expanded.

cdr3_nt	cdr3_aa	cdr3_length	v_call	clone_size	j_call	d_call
TGTGCCAGCAGCGACCGGGACAGTCTTCACCACGAGCAGTACTTC	CASSDRDSLHHEQYF	15	TRBV12-3/TRBV12-4	many	TRBJ2-7	TRBD1
TGTGCCACCAGCAGAGGCGGACAGGGCTATCAGCCCCAGCATTTT	CATSRGGQGYQPQHF	15	TRBV15	few	TRBJ1-5	TRBD1
TGTGCCAGCAGCTTAGTGGGGACTCCAAATAGCAATCAGCCCCAGCATTTT	CASSLVGTPNSNQPQHF	17	TRBV7-2	few	TRBJ1-5	NA
TGCGCCAGCAGCTCGCTCACACGGTACAATGAGCAGTTCTTC	CASSSLTRYNEQFF	14	TRBV5-1	few	TRBJ2-1	NA
TGTGCCAGCAGGTCCCCTCGAGGGGGCTACACCTTC	CASRSPRGGYTF	12	TRBV14	few	TRBJ1-2	NA
TGTGCCAGCAGTTACTCGCGGTCCGGGGGGAATCGAGATACGCAGTATTTT	CASSYSRSGGNRDTQYF	17	TRBV6-6	many	TRBJ2-3	TRBD2
TGTGCCAACAGCCCATGGGGGGACGAGCAGTACTTC	CANSPWGDEQYF	12	TRBV5-5	NA	TRBJ2-7	NA
TGCAGTGCCTGGGACTATTCAACCGGGGAGCTGTTTTTT	CSAWDYSTGELFF	13	TRBV20-1	NA	TRBJ2-2	TRBD2
TGCAGTGCTAGTCTCCTAGCGGGGGGCTACAATGAGCAGTTCTTC	CSASLLAGGYNEQFF	15	TRBV20-1	many	TRBJ2-1	TRBD2
TGCGCCAGCAGCTTGGGGGTCCGGGGGGCCGGAGAGACCCAGTACTTC	CASSLGVRGAGETQYF	16	TRBV5-1	NA	TRBJ2-5	NA
TGTGCCAGCAAGATCGGGGGCCGGGACACTGAAGCTTTCTTT	CASKIGGRDTEAFF	14	TRBV2	NA	TRBJ1-1	NA
TGCAGCGTATCCAGGGTAGGCACTGAAGCTTTCTTT	CSVSRVGTEAFF	12	TRBV29-1	many	TRBJ1-1	NA
TGCAGTGCTACTACCGGGACTAGCGGTTACAATGAGCAGTTCTTC	CSATTGTSGYNEQFF	15	TRBV20-1	many	TRBJ2-1	TRBD2
TGTGCCAGCAGCCAAGAGGATGCCGGGACAGGGTATGGCTACACCTTC	CASSQEDAGTGYGYTF	16	TRBV4-2	many	TRBJ1-2	TRBD1
TGTGCCAGCAGAGATAGGGGGGCCGCCCAGAACACTGAAGCTTTCTTT	CASRDRGAAQNTEAFF	16	TRBV2	NA	TRBJ1-1	NA
TGTGCCAGCAGGGAGCCTCCGGGACAGGGGGCCGAGCAGTACTTC	CASREPPGQGAEQYF	15	TRBV6-6	few	TRBJ2-7	TRBD1
TGTGCCAGCAGTTACCGGCAGGGGAGGTATAGCTATGGCTACACCTTC	CASSYRQGRYSYGYTF	16	TRBV6-5	NA	TRBJ1-2	NA
TGTGCCAGCAGTGAGGCTAGCGGGAGTTTCAACATTCAGTACTTC	CASSEASGSFNIQYF	15	TRBV6-1	few	TRBJ2-4	TRBD2
TGTGCCGGCTCACGTCCCGGTTCAGTCGAAGATACGCAGTATTTT	CAGSRPGSVEDTQYF	15	TRBV18	few	TRBJ2-3	NA
TGTGCCAGCAGCTCGTCCCGGGTAGAGACCCAGTTCTTC	CASSSSRVETQFF	13	TRBV11-2	NA	TRBJ2-1	NA
TGCGCCAGCAGCCAACAGGGAGAGGATGGCTACACCTTC	CASSQQGEDGYTF	13	TRBV5-1	few	TRBJ1-2	NA
TGTGCCAGCAGTTTAGAGGCTAACACCTACGAGCAGTACTTC	CASSLEANTYEQYF	14	TRBV27	many	TRBJ2-7	NA
TGTGCCAGCAGCTCAAGGACGGGAAACACTGAAGCTTTCTTT	CASSSRTGNTEAFF	14	TRBV7-9	many	TRBJ1-1	NA
TGTGCCATCAGTCCCGGGGGGGCAGAAATAGGCAATCAGCCCCAGCATTTT	CAISPGGAEIGNQPQHF	17	TRBV10-3	NA	TRBJ1-5	NA
TGTGCCAGCTCAGCGACAGGGGAGGGCCAAGAGACCCAGTACTTC	CASSATGEGQETQYF	15	TRBV18	few	TRBJ2-5	NA
TGTGCCAGCACCCCCCAGTATAGCAATCAGCCCCAGCATTTT	CASTPQYSNQPQHF	14	TRBV2	NA	TRBJ1-5	NA
TGTGCCAGCAACCCGGGCGGGCCGGGAGAAGCTTTCTTT	CASNPGGPGEAFF	13	TRBV7-2	many	TRBJ1-1	NA
TGTGCCAGCAGCCAAGGGTGGGACAGGGTCCACGAGCAGTACTTC	CASSQGWDRVHEQYF	15	TRBV28	NA	TRBJ2-7	TRBD1
TGCAGTGCTAGTGTCTTCGGGGGGAATCAAGAGACCCAGTACTTC	CSASVFGGNQETQYF	15	TRBV20-1	NA	TRBJ2-5	TRBD2
TGTGCCATCAATCCAAATGAAGCGGATGGCTACACCTTC	CAINPNEADGYTF	13	TRBV10-3	many	TRBJ1-2	NA
TGCAGTGGTCAACAGGGGGCGGGATATGGCTACACCTTC	CSGQQGAGYGYTF	13	TRBV20-1	many	TRBJ1-2	TRBD1